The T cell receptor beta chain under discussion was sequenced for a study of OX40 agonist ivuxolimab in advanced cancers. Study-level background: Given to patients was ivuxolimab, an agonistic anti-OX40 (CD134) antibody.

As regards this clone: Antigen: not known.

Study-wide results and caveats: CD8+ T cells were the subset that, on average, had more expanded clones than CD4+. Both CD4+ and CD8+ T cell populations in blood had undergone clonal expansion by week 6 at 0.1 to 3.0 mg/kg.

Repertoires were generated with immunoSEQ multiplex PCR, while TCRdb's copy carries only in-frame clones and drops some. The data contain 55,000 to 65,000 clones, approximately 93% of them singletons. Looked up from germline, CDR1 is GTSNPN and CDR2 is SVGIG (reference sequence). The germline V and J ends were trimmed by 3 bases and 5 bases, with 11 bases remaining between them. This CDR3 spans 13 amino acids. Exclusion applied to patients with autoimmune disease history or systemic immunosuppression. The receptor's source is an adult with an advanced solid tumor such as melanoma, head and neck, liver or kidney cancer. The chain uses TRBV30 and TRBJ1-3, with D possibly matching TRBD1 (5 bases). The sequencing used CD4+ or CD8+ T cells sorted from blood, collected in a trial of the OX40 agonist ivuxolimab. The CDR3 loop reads CAWRTEYRNTIYF. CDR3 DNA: TGTGCCTGGAGGACAGAGTATCGAAACACCATATATTTT.